The rows below give T cell receptor beta chains drawn from one sample of a study of CD8+ T cells in alopecia areata. Assay used: immunoSEQ multiplex PCR; TCRdb lists only in-frame clones, some missing. This sample has 65,000 to 95,000 clones, with roughly 51% found just once. The material sequenced was NKG2D-high CD8+ T cells sorted from blood. These receptors were obtained from a human donor with alopecia areata. CDR3s include the opening cysteine and the closing phenylalanine or tryptophan. The D gene is left open where the match is weak. Only part of the rows carry a size: once, few, many, or a class if the clone is expanded.

clone size,V gene,CDR3 length,D gene,J gene,CDR3 protein,CDR3 DNA
-,TRBV28,13,-,TRBJ1-1,CASRVGRGTEAFF,TGTGCCAGCAGGGTTGGCAGGGGCACTGAAGCTTTCTTT
few,TRBV5-1,15,-,TRBJ2-5,CASSLVGAGQETQYF,TGCGCCAGCAGCTTGGTCGGGGCCGGGCAAGAGACCCAGTACTTC
-,TRBV7-2,17,-,TRBJ2-1,CASSLVGVGARRNEQFF,TGTGCCAGCAGCTTAGTCGGTGTCGGGGCAAGGCGCAATGAGCAGTTCTTC
-,TRBV27,13,TRBD1,TRBJ2-2,CASSSGGTGELFF,TGTGCCAGCAGCTCAGGGGGCACCGGGGAGCTGTTTTTT
many,TRBV29-1,13,-,TRBJ2-3,CSVNRPTPDTQYF,TGCAGCGTTAATCGGCCCACACCAGATACGCAGTATTTT
few,TRBV29-1,14,TRBD1,TRBJ2-1,CSVGGQGSLNEQFF,TGCAGCGTGGGGGGACAGGGTTCTTTGAATGAGCAGTTCTTC
-,TRBV29-1,12,-,TRBJ2-2,CSGRTDTGELFF,TGCAGCGGCCGGACAGACACCGGGGAGCTGTTTTTT
few,TRBV5-4,15,-,TRBJ2-1,CASSFSRGHIDEQFF,TGTGCCAGCAGCTTTTCGCGGGGGCACATTGACGAGCAGTTCTTC
-,TRBV19,14,-,TRBJ2-5,CASSIRSNQETQYF,TGTGCCAGTAGTATTAGGTCGAACCAAGAGACCCAGTACTTC
-,TRBV4-1,14,-,TRBJ1-6,CASSQDPFNSPLHF,TGCGCCAGCAGCCAAGACCCCTTCAATTCACCCCTCCACTTT
-,TRBV28,13,-,TRBJ2-5,CASSFRALETQYF,TGTGCCAGCAGTTTTAGGGCGCTGGAGACCCAGTACTTC
-,TRBV13,14,-,TRBJ2-3,CASSLGQRTDTQYF,TGTGCCAGCAGCTTAGGACAGCGCACAGATACGCAGTATTTT
-,TRBV27,10,-,TRBJ2-7,CASSYDEQYF,TGTGCCAGCAGTTACGACGAGCAGTACTTC
-,TRBV19,12,-,TRBJ1-1,CASTAGNTEAFF,TGTGCCAGTACCGCAGGGAACACTGAAGCTTTCTTT
many,TRBV28,13,-,TRBJ2-7,CASSFNRYYEQYF,TGTGCCAGCAGTTTTAACAGGTATTACGAGCAGTACTTC
few,TRBV29-1,15,-,TRBJ2-6,CSVESRSSGANVLTF,TGCAGCGTTGAATCCAGGAGCTCTGGGGCCAACGTCCTGACTTTC
-,TRBV27,14,-,TRBJ2-7,CASSFSATFGEQYF,TGTGCCAGCAGTTTTAGCGCTACCTTCGGCGAGCAGTACTTC
few,TRBV28,13,-,TRBJ2-7,CASSPATAYEQYF,TGTGCCAGCAGTCCGGCGACAGCCTACGAGCAGTACTTC
-,TRBV29-1,11,-,TRBJ1-2,CSEWGADGYTF,TGCAGCGAATGGGGGGCAGATGGCTACACCTTC
-,TRBV30,11,-,TRBJ2-7,CAWSVGDEQYF,TGTGCCTGGAGTGTAGGGGACGAGCAGTACTTC
-,TRBV9,13,-,TRBJ2-1,CASSAVGPTEQFF,TGTGCCAGCAGCGCCGTGGGACCAACCGAGCAGTTCTTC
-,TRBV29-1,20,-,TRBJ2-1,CSVEVGVRGTPKWSYNEQFF,TGCAGCGTTGAAGTAGGGGTCCGGGGAACTCCCAAATGGTCCTACAATGAGCAGTTCTTC
-,TRBV14,14,-,TRBJ2-1,CASSQDPGNNEQFF,TGTGCCAGCAGCCAAGATCCGGGGAACAATGAGCAGTTCTTC
once,TRBV6-5,14,-,TRBJ2-3,CASSYGGDTDTQYF,TGTGCCAGCAGTTACGGCGGGGACACAGATACGCAGTATTTT
few,TRBV30,14,-,TRBJ2-3,CAWSAQGLTDTQYF,TGTGCCTGGAGCGCCCAGGGCCTCACAGATACGCAGTATTTT
-,TRBV5-6,13,-,TRBJ2-7,CASSGGRSYEQYF,TGTGCCAGCAGCGGGGGACGGAGCTACGAGCAGTACTTC
-,TRBV2,13,TRBD1,TRBJ1-2,CASLTGFRYGYTF,TGTGCCAGTTTGACAGGGTTTCGCTATGGCTACACCTTC
few,TRBV29-1,11,-,TRBJ2-1,CSVLSYNEQFF,TGCAGCGTTTTAAGCTACAATGAGCAGTTCTTC
-,TRBV4-3,15,-,TRBJ2-1,CASSQDPRTGKEQFF,TGCGCCAGCAGCCAAGATCCCAGGACTGGAAAAGAGCAGTTCTTC
-,TRBV29-1,12,-,TRBJ2-1,CSVERTGGEQFF,TGCAGCGTTGAAAGGACCGGGGGTGAGCAGTTCTTC
-,TRBV28,16,TRBD2,TRBJ2-5,CASSLAALAGEETQYF,TGTGCCAGCAGTTTGGCCGCCTTAGCGGGAGAAGAGACCCAGTACTTC
-,TRBV4-3,14,-,TRBJ1-1,CASSLGRGNTEAFF,TGCGCCAGCAGCCTAGGACGGGGGAACACTGAAGCTTTCTTT
-,TRBV5-1,15,-,TRBJ2-1,CASSFPGRELNEQFF,TGCGCCAGCAGCTTCCCCGGGCGGGAATTGAATGAGCAGTTCTTC
-,TRBV30,13,TRBD2,TRBJ2-7,CAWIGTSPSEQYF,TGTGCCTGGATAGGGACTAGCCCTTCGGAGCAGTACTTC
-,TRBV27,16,TRBD1,TRBJ2-7,CASSFGTDINSYEQYF,TGTGCCAGCAGTTTCGGGACAGACATCAACAGCTACGAGCAGTACTTC
-,TRBV29-1,11,TRBD2,TRBJ2-7,CSVGGGYEQYF,TGCAGCGTTGGCGGGGGATACGAGCAGTACTTC
few,TRBV29-1,12,-,TRBJ2-3,CSVSGWGDTQYF,TGCAGCGTTTCCGGGTGGGGAGATACGCAGTATTTT
-,TRBV5-1,12,-,TRBJ2-7,CASSETGHEQYF,TGCGCCAGCAGCGAGACAGGACACGAGCAGTACTTC
-,TRBV5-6,14,-,TRBJ2-5,CASSFWRGPETQYF,TGTGCCAGCAGCTTTTGGCGGGGTCCGGAGACCCAGTACTTC
few,TRBV29-1,13,-,TRBJ2-7,CSVGPTDSYEQYF,TGCAGCGTTGGACCTACGGACTCCTACGAGCAGTACTTC
few,TRBV30,13,-,TRBJ2-3,CAWSRTSTDTQYF,TGTGCCTGGAGTCGTACTAGCACAGATACGCAGTATTTT